This record looks at one T cell receptor (beta chain) sequence and its context. A second PCR, run for roughly 6 to 11 cycles, used a sample-barcoded 5' primer plus a J-beta primer mix. A single record per CDR3 protein comes from TCRdb applying MiXCR to the 5' RACE reads. Of 1.5 million to 2 million distinct CDR3 sequences in the sample, roughly 43% are singletons; the top ten hold 23%. The entry originates in a study of blood T cells in healthy people across ages. Germline lookup yields CDR1 SGHDN and CDR2 FVKESK. CDR3 length equals 19 residues. V was pared by 0 bases and J by 0 bases, with 15 bases between.

Sequenced: blood. The chain has TRBV14 and TRBJ2-6, with D unclear. This clonotype was obtained from a human donor in good health. The CDR3 loop is CASSQDLLNLTSGANVLTF. The CDR3 DNA follows: TGTGCCAGCAGCCAAGATCTACTGAACCTGACCTCTGGGGCCAACGTCCTGACTTTC. The whole variable domain, remainder taken from reference TRBV14 and TRBJ2-6, is EAGVTQFPSHSVIEKGQTVTLRCDPISGHDNLYWYRRVMGKEIKFLLHFVKESKQDESGMPNNRFLAERTGGTYSTLKVQPAELEDSGVYFCASSQDLLNLTSGANVLTFGAGSRLTVL.